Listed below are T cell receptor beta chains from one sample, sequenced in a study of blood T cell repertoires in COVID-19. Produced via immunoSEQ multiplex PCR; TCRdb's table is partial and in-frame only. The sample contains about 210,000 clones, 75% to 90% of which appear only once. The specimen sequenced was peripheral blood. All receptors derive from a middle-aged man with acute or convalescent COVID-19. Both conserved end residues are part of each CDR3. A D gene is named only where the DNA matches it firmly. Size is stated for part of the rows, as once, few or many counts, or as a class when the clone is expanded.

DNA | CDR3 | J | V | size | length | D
TGCAGCGCGACGATGAGGGGGGGGTTCTTC | CSATMRGGFF | TRBJ2-1 | TRBV29-1 | NA | 10 | NA
TGTGCCAGCACCACTCCAGGGGGCGTGTGGGCGGACTATGGCTACACCTTC | CASTTPGGVWADYGYTF | TRBJ1-2 | TRBV28 | NA | 17 | TRBD1
TGTGCCAGCAGCTTATCCGGGGGGAATGAGCAGTTCTTC | CASSLSGGNEQFF | TRBJ2-1 | TRBV7-2 | once | 13 | TRBD2
TGTGCCTTATCTAAGACAGGGGGCGCATCTGGGGCCAACGTCCTGACTTTC | CALSKTGGASGANVLTF | TRBJ2-6 | TRBV30 | NA | 17 | TRBD1
TGTGCCAGCAGATCGGGGGGGAGTCCTCAGTACTTC | CASRSGGSPQYF | TRBJ2-4 | TRBV25-1 | NA | 12 | TRBD2
TGCAGCGTTAGCCAGGGATCGAGCTCCTACGAGCAGTACTTC | CSVSQGSSSYEQYF | TRBJ2-7 | TRBV29-1 | once | 14 | NA
TGTGCCAGCAGTTACGGTCTAGCGTCCTACGAGCAGTACTTC | CASSYGLASYEQYF | TRBJ2-7 | TRBV6-2/TRBV6-3 | NA | 14 | NA
TGTGCCAGCAGCTTAAAGGGGGAAACGAGGCACGAGCAGTACTTC | CASSLKGETRHEQYF | TRBJ2-7 | TRBV7-3 | NA | 15 | NA
TGTGCCAGCAGTTTCGGACTAGCGGTTTACGAGCAGTACTTC | CASSFGLAVYEQYF | TRBJ2-7 | TRBV6-5 | NA | 14 | TRBD2
TGTGCCAGCAAGCTGGAGGGAGAGACCCAGTACTTC | CASKLEGETQYF | TRBJ2-5 | TRBV6-5 | NA | 12 | NA
TGTGCCAGTAGTAGTTCTGGGACAGCAATTGGGGAGCAGTACTTC | CASSSSGTAIGEQYF | TRBJ2-7 | TRBV19 | NA | 15 | TRBD1
TGTGCCAGCAGTTTGCGCAGGGCAGGAGTAGAGACCCAGTACTTC | CASSLRRAGVETQYF | TRBJ2-5 | TRBV28 | NA | 15 | NA
TGTGCCAGCAGCTCCGCAGGGACACACTCTCCCGCCGGGGAGCTGTTTTTT | CASSSAGTHSPAGELFF | TRBJ2-2 | TRBV7-9 | NA | 17 | NA
TGCGCCAGCAGCCCTGGCGACAGGGGTTACTCCTACAATGAGCAGTTCTTC | CASSPGDRGYSYNEQFF | TRBJ2-1 | TRBV5-1 | NA | 17 | TRBD1
TGTGCCATCAGCCCCCAGGGGGCTAGCTCTGGGGCCAACGTCCTGACTTTC | CAISPQGASSGANVLTF | TRBJ2-6 | TRBV10-3 | NA | 17 | TRBD1
TGTGCCAGCAGTCCGGGGGGGAAAAACATTCAGTACTTC | CASSPGGKNIQYF | TRBJ2-4 | TRBV28 | once | 13 | TRBD2
TGCAGCGCCGTTGGGGGGGAATATGGCTACACCTTC | CSAVGGEYGYTF | TRBJ1-2 | TRBV29-1 | NA | 12 | NA
TGTGCCAGCACCAGACAGGGGAATAAGTATGGCTACACCTTC | CASTRQGNKYGYTF | TRBJ1-2 | TRBV13 | NA | 14 | TRBD1
TGTGCCAGCACGCCCGGGGGACAAGAGACCCAGTACTTC | CASTPGGQETQYF | TRBJ2-5 | TRBV9 | NA | 13 | NA
TGTGCCAGCAGTCCCCGAGGAGGGGAGGCTGAAGCTTTCTTT | CASSPRGGEAEAFF | TRBJ1-1 | TRBV6-4 | NA | 14 | NA
TGTGCCAGCAGCTTCCGGGGATCTTCCTACGAGCAGTACTTC | CASSFRGSSYEQYF | TRBJ2-7 | TRBV13 | NA | 14 | NA
TGTGCCAGCAGTTTATCACCGGGACAGGGCTATAGAAACACCATATATTTT | CASSLSPGQGYRNTIYF | TRBJ1-3 | TRBV28 | NA | 17 | TRBD1
TGTGCCACCAGTGATTTGAGGGAGGGGGAGGCCCTCACAGATACGCAGTATTTT | CATSDLREGEALTDTQYF | TRBJ2-3 | TRBV24-1 | NA | 18 | NA
TGTGCCTGGAGTGTACTAAGTGAAAAACTGTTTTTT | CAWSVLSEKLFF | TRBJ1-4 | TRBV30 | NA | 12 | NA
TGTGCCATCACCCCCAGAACAGGGGCCTTTGCCTACGAGCAGTACTTC | CAITPRTGAFAYEQYF | TRBJ2-7 | TRBV10-3 | NA | 16 | TRBD1
TGTGCCAGCAGCCAAGTCGCTAGTGGCTACACCTTC | CASSQVASGYTF | TRBJ1-2 | TRBV3-1/TRBV3-2 | NA | 12 | NA
TGCGCCAGCAGCCTAGGACAGGGGCTGGGAGAGCAGTACTTC | CASSLGQGLGEQYF | TRBJ2-7 | TRBV4-1 | NA | 14 | TRBD1
TGTGCCAGCAGCCAGGGGTCAGGGGGTGGCTACAATGAGCAGTTCTTC | CASSQGSGGGYNEQFF | TRBJ2-1 | TRBV7-8 | NA | 16 | TRBD1
TGTGCCAGTAGTAAAGGGGGCGTGTCGAACTATGGCTACACCTTC | CASSKGGVSNYGYTF | TRBJ1-2 | TRBV19 | NA | 15 | TRBD1
TGTGCCAGCAGCCAGCCCGGGATTAACACTGAAGCTTTCTTT | CASSQPGINTEAFF | TRBJ1-1 | TRBV3-1/TRBV3-2 | NA | 14 | NA
TGTGCCAGCAGCCAAGACAGGGTCCCATCCGGGGAGCTGTTTTTT | CASSQDRVPSGELFF | TRBJ2-2 | TRBV3-1/TRBV3-2 | NA | 15 | NA
TGTGCCAGTAGCCAGCAGGGTTCGATTACTGAAGCTTTCTTT | CASSQQGSITEAFF | TRBJ1-1 | TRBV19 | once | 14 | NA
TGTGCCAGCAGTTCTAGGTGGAATCAGCCCCAGCATTTT | CASSSRWNQPQHF | TRBJ1-5 | TRBV27 | once | 13 | NA